These 20 T cell receptor beta chains were all obtained from the same sample, sequenced in a study of molecular identifiers for immune sequencing clone quantification. TCRdb fed the PCR reads into MiXCR, producing one record per CDR3 protein. Among over 70,000 distinct CDR3 sequences listed, roughly 25% were seen once. Source material: naive CD8+ T cells from blood, with Jurkat cell RNA spiked in. The subset here: FACS-sorted CD8+CD4-CCR7+CD45RA+ naive T cells. The receptors come from a human donor in good health. Some libraries in this study had Jurkat cell RNA spiked in.

As concerns this clonotype: This is likely a read error, given that the CDR3 carries no conserved phenylalanine or tryptophan at its end. V gene TRBV6-2 or TRBV6-3 combines with J gene TRBJ1-5; TRBD1 matches at 9 bases. Trimming took 6 bases from V and 7 from J; bases not matched to a gene: 7. The germline V gene has CDR1 MNHEY and CDR2 SVGEGT. This CDR3 region has 14 residues. The CDR3 protein is CASSLGQGGQPQHL. Written as DNA, the CDR3 is TGTGCCAGCAGCTTGGGACAGGGTGGGCAGCCCCAGCATCTT.

A remark on this clonotype: The junction does not match germline at one end; this may be a read error. This chain uses TRBV5-6 with TRBJ1-5; D is perhaps TRBD1 (6 bases). CDR1 and CDR2 from the germline V gene are SGHDT and YYEEEE. The CDR3 is 16 residues long. The CDR3 is CASSLGGGLADQLQHF. The CDR3 DNA reads as TGTGCCAGCAGCTTGGGAGGGGGGTTAGCGGATCAGCTCCAGCATTTT. Full variable domain (remainder filled in from reference TRBV5-6 and TRBJ1-5): DAGVTQSPTHLIKTRGQQVTLRCSPKSGHDTVSWYQQALGQGPQFIFQYYEEEERQRGNFPDRFSGHQFPNYSSELNVNALLLGDSALYLCASSLGGGLADQLQHFGDGTRLSIL.

This clonotype was detected a few times. As DNA, the CDR3 is TGTGCCAGCGGGGACAGGAACCCTTATAATTCACCCCTCCACTTT. It is translated as CASGDRNPYNSPLHF. The rearrangement joins TRBV6-1 to TRBJ1-6, with TRBD1 matching 8 bases. V gave up 8 bases and J gave up 4 bases; unmatched junction bases: 7. CDR1 is MNHNS and CDR2 is SASEGT in the germline V gene. This CDR3 contains 15 residues.

This clonotype was observed many times. The gene calls are TRBV6-1 and TRBJ1-1; D call uncertain. Germline V CDR1 and CDR2: MNHNS, SASEGT. Trimming shortened V by 7 bases and J by 5 bases, and 11 bases separated the two germline ends. The CDR3 has 12 residues. CDR3 nucleotides: TGTGCCAGCATCGGCGGTGGGACTGAAGCTTTCTTT. Its translation is CASIGGGTEAFF.

This clonotype was seen many times. V and J are TRBV19 and TRBJ1-5; D call uncertain. Germline CDR1 is LNHDA and CDR2 is SQIVND (reference sequence). The CDR3 extends over 17 amino acids. Trimming removed 6 bases at V and 7 bases at J, with 25 bases between. The CDR3: CASSEIFIGRAGQPQHF. DNA for the CDR3: TGTGCCAGTAGCGAAATATTTATAGGTCGGGCTGGCCAGCCCCAGCATTTT.

This chain uses TRBV29-1 with TRBJ2-3; tentatively, D is TRBD1 (5 bases). Trimming removed 6 bases from V and 7 bases from J, with 11 bases in between. The V gene's germline CDR1 is SQVTM and CDR2 ANQGSEA. The CDR3 runs to 11 residues. CDR3 DNA sequence: TGCAGCGTCCCTCAGGGAAATACGCAGTATTTT. This translates into CSVPQGNTQYF.

In its sample, this clonotype was seen a few times. The chain combines TRBV19 with TRBJ2-2; possibly TRBD1 or TRBD2 for D (5 bases each). This CDR3 is 18 amino acids long. CDR1 is LNHDA and CDR2 is SQIVND in the germline V gene (reference sequence). V was trimmed by 3 bases and J by 6 bases, leaving 23 bases between them. Here the CDR3 DNA reads TGTGCCAGTAGTATGGGGGTAAACCTGGGGCCCGGGGCCGGGGAGCTGTTTTTT. This gives the protein CASSMGVNLGPGAGELFF.

This clonotype has a count of ten or more. J is TRBJ2-7 and V is TRBV7-9, with D perhaps TRBD2 (5 bases). Germline V gene data show CDR1 as SEHNR and CDR2 as FQNEAQ (reference sequence). CDR3 length: 15 residues. The V end was cut by 7 bases, the J end by 4 bases, with 20 bases between. CDR3 coding DNA: TGTGCCAGCAACCGCCCTGCGGGTGAGAGTTACGAGCAGTACTTC. This encodes CASNRPAGESYEQYF. Full variable domain (outside the CDR3, taken from reference TRBV7-9 and TRBJ2-7): DTGVSQNPRHKITKRGQNVTFRCDPISEHNRLYWYRQTLGQGPEFLTYFQNEAQLEKSRLLSDRFSAERPKGSFSTLEIQRTEQGDSAMYLCASNRPAGESYEQYFGPGTRLTVT.

This clonotype was seen repeatedly, ten times or more. This chain joins TRBV7-9 and TRBJ2-2, with TRBD1 identical over 8 bases. The germline V gene encodes CDR1 SEHNR and CDR2 FQNEAQ (reference sequence). The CDR3 has 15 residues. Trimming at V came to 7 bases and at J to 0 bases, leaving 4 bases not matched to a gene. In DNA, the CDR3 is TGTGCCAGCAACCGACAGGGGACGAACACCGGGGAGCTGTTTTTT. Amino acid sequence: CASNRQGTNTGELFF.

This clonotype was counted between two and nine times. The V call is TRBV28, the J call TRBJ1-4; TRBD1 might be the D (5 bases). There are 14 residues in the CDR3. V lost 6 bases, J lost 7 bases, and 15 bases lay in between. The V gene's germline CDR1 is MDHEN and CDR2 SYDVKM. CDR3 in amino acids: CASSPGISSEKLFF. In DNA form, the CDR3 reads TGTGCCAGCAGCCCAGGGATCTCTAGTGAAAAACTGTTTTTT.

The chain couples TRBV27 to TRBJ2-1; tentatively, D is TRBD1 or TRBD2 (5 bases each). The V end was cut by 1 base, the J end by 8 bases, with 6 bases between. CDR3 length: 12 amino acids. CDR1 and CDR2 (germline): MNHEY, SMNVEV (reference sequence). The CDR3 bases are TGTGCCAGCAGTTTATTGGGGGATGAGCAGTTCTTC. Translating gives CASSLLGDEQFF.

This clonotype was detected a few times. A clone one base away is much larger, so this may be a read error. The chain employs TRBV12-3 or TRBV12-4 and TRBJ2-5; no firm D call. Trimming removed 6 bases from V and 0 bases from J, with 14 bases in between. The CDR3 runs 15 residues. CDR3 sequence reads: CASRFAPPYQETQYF. The CDR3 bases are TGTGCCAGCAGATTCGCGCCACCGTACCAAGAGACCCAGTACTTC.

This clonotype was recorded at least ten times. The V and J genes are TRBV7-6 and TRBJ2-3, with D possibly matching TRBD1 (6 bases). Trimming cost V 4 bases and J 0 bases, with 11 bases left between them. The CDR3 loop spans 15 amino acids. Germline CDR1 reads SGHVS; CDR2 reads FNYEAQ. CDR3 region: CASSSIGTSTDTQYF. As DNA, the CDR3 is TGTGCCAGCAGCTCGATTGGGACAAGCACAGATACGCAGTATTTT. Full variable domain (outside the CDR3, taken from reference TRBV7-6 and TRBJ2-3): GAGVSQSPRYKVTKRGQDVALRCDPISGHVSLYWYRQALGQGPEFLTYFNYEAQQDKSGLPNDRFSAERPEGSISTLTIQRTEQRDSAMYRCASSSIGTSTDTQYFGPGTRLTVL.

This sequence joins TRBV6-2 or TRBV6-3 and TRBJ1-5, with D hard to call. V was cut by 5 bases and J by 5 bases, with 13 bases left in between. Germline V gene sequence: CDR1 MNHEY, CDR2 SVGEGT. The CDR3 runs to 14 residues. DNA for the CDR3: TGTGCCAGCAGTCACCCCCGTCCCGATCAGCCCCAGCATTTT. This codes for CASSHPRPDQPQHF.

The chain's CDR3 is CASSRQGEIGEQYF. The CDR3 region has the DNA TGTGCCAGCAGTAGACAGGGGGAAATAGGAGAGCAGTACTTC. The chain is built from TRBV27 and TRBJ2-7, with 9 nucleotides matching TRBD1. Germline assignment: CDR1 MNHEY and CDR2 SMNVEV (reference sequence). The CDR3 has 14 residues. V was clipped by 5 bases and J by 7 bases; unmatched bases: 9.

This clonotype was counted ten times or more. The J gene is TRBJ2-3, the V gene TRBV12-3 or TRBV12-4, with 10 bases that match TRBD1. This CDR3 contains 15 residues. V lost 5 bases and J lost 7; bases outside the gene matches: 9. The CDR3 region has the DNA TGTGCCAGCAGTACTCCGGGACAGGGGTTATATACGCAGTATTTT. It specifies CASSTPGQGLYTQYF.

This clonotype was detected only a few times. The chain recombines TRBV6-6 with TRBJ2-7, with 8 bases aligning to TRBD1. CDR3 length equals 14 residues. V shed 6 bases, J shed 5 bases, and the junction held 9 bases outside the gene matches. The germline V gene encodes CDR1 MNHNY and CDR2 SVGAGI (reference sequence). CDR3 in DNA: TGTGCCAGCAGGCAGACACAGACAGGGGACGAGCAGTACTTC. Amino acids: CASRQTQTGDEQYF.

The genes are TRBV4-3 and TRBJ2-7, with a possible D match to TRBD1 (5 bases). The CDR3 runs 16 residues. V was clipped by 0 bases and J by 3 bases, with 15 bases between them. The germline gives CDR1 LGHNA, CDR2 YSLEER. The chain's CDR3 is CASSQEYRTVNYEQYF. CDR3 bases: TGCGCCAGCAGCCAAGAATACAGGACCGTTAACTACGAGCAGTACTTC.

This clonotype was observed a few times. The rearrangement joins TRBV28 to TRBJ2-7, with D hard to call. CDR3 length: 14 amino acids. The germline V and J ends were trimmed by 6 bases and 1 base, with 13 bases remaining between them. Per germline, CDR1 MDHEN and CDR2 SYDVKM. CDR3 bases: TGTGCCAGCAGCCCGGCCGGGTTGTCCTACGAGCAGTACTTC. Protein sequence: CASSPAGLSYEQYF.

On this clonotype: Given a much more abundant clone one base away, this may be a read error. J is TRBJ2-3 and V is TRBV20-1, with 11 nucleotides matching TRBD2. This CDR3 has 15 residues. Germline CDR1 is DFQATT and CDR2 is SNEGSKA (reference sequence). DNA for the CDR3: TGCAGTGCAACCCGAACTAGCGGGGGAACAGATGCGCAGTATTTT. It encodes CSATRTSGGTDAQYF.